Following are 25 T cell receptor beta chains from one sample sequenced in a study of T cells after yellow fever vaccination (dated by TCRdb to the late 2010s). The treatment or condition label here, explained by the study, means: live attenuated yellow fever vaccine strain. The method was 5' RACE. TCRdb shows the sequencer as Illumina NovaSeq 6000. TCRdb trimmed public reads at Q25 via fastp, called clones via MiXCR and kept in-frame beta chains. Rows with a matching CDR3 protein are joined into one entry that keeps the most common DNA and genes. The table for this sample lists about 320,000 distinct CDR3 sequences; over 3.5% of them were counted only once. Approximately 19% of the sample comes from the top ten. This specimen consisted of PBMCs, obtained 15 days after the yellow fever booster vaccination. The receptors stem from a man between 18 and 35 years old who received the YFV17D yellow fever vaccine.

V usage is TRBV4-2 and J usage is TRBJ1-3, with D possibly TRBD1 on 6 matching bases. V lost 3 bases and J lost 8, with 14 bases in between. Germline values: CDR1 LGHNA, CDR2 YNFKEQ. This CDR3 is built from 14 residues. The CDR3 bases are TGTGCCAGCAGCCAGTTCGAACGGACAGACACCATATATTTT. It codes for CASSQFERTDTIYF.

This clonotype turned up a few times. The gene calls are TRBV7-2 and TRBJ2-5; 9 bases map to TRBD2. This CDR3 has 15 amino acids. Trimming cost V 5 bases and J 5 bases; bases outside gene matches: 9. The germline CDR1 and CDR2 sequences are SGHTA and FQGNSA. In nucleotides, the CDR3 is TGTGCCAGCAGCGCTGGTAGCGGGGGTGGCGAGACCCAGTACTTC. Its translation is CASSAGSGGGETQYF.

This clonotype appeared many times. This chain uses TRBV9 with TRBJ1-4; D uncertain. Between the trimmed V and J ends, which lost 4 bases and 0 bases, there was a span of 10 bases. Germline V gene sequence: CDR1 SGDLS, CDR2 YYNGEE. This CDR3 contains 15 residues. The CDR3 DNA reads TGTGCCAGCAGCCCCTCAGTTGCAACTAATGAAAAACTGTTTTTT. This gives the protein CASSPSVATNEKLFF.

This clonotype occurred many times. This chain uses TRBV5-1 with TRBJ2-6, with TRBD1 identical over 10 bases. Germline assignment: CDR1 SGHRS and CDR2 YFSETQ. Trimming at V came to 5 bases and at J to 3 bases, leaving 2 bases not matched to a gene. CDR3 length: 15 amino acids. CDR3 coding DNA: TGCGCCAGCAGGACAGGGGGCAGTGGGGCCAACGTCCTGACTTTC. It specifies CASRTGGSGANVLTF.

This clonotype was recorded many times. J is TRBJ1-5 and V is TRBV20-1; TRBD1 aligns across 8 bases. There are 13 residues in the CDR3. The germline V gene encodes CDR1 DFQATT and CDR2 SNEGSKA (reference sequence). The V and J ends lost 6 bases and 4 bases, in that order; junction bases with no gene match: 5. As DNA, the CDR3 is TGCAGTGCGCCGACAGGGGCTAATCAGCCCCAGCATTTT. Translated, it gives CSAPTGANQPQHF.

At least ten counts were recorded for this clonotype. CDR3 amino acids: CASSLYSRTNTGELFF. The CDR3, as DNA: TGTGCCAGCAGTCTCTACAGCCGGACGAACACCGGGGAGCTGTTTTTT. J is TRBJ2-2 and V is TRBV27; D is unclear. The CDR3 has 16 residues. Trimming left V 5 bases short and J 0 bases short, with 13 bases between. Germline V gene sequence: CDR1 MNHEY, CDR2 SMNVEV (reference sequence).

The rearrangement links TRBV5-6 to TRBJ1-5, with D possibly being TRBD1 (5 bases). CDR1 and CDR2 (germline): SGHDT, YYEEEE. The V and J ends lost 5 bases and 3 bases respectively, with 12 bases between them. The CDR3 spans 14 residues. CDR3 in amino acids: CASSPQGNNQPQHF. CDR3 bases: TGTGCCAGCAGTCCTCAGGGAAACAATCAGCCCCAGCATTTT. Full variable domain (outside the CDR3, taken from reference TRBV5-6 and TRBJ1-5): DAGVTQSPTHLIKTRGQQVTLRCSPKSGHDTVSWYQQALGQGPQFIFQYYEEEERQRGNFPDRFSGHQFPNYSSELNVNALLLGDSALYLCASSPQGNNQPQHFGDGTRLSIL.

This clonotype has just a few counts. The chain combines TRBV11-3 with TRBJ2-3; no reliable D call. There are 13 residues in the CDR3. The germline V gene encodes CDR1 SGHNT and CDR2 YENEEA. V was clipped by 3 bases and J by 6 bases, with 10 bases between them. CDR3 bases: TGTGCCAGCAGCTTCTCACTCTCGGATACGCAGTATTTT. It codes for CASSFSLSDTQYF.

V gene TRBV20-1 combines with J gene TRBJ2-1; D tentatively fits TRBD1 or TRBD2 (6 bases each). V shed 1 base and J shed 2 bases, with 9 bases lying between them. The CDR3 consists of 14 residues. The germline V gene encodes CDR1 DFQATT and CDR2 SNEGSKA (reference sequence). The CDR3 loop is CSARGGAAYNEQFF. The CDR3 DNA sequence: TGCAGTGCTAGAGGGGGGGCGGCCTACAATGAGCAGTTCTTC.

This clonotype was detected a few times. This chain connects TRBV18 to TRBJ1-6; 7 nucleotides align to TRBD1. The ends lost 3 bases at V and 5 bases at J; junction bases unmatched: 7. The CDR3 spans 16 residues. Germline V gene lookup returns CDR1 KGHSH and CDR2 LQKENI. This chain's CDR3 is CASSPTGARNNSPLHF. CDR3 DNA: TGTGCCAGCTCACCCACAGGGGCGCGGAATAATTCACCCCTCCACTTT.

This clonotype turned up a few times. The CDR3 DNA sequence: TGTGCCAGCAGCTTGCCTCCGGGCGGGGGCTACACCTTC. The encoded protein is CASSLPPGGGYTF. V and J are TRBV5-5 and TRBJ1-2; no definite D call. Germline-derived CDR1 and CDR2 are SGHKS and YYEKEE (reference sequence). The ends were cut back, 1 base at V and 8 bases at J, with 12 bases in the middle. There are 13 residues in the CDR3.

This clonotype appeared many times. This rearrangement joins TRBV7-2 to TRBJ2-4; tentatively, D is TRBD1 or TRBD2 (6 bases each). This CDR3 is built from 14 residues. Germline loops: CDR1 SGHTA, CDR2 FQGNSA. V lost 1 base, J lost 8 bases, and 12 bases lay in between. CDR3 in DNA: TGTGCCAGCAGCTTAGGTCCGGGGGCGGACATTCAGTACTTC. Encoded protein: CASSLGPGADIQYF.

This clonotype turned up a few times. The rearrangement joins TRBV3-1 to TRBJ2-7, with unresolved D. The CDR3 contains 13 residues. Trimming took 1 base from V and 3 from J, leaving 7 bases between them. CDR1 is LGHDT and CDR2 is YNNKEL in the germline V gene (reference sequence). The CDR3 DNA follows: TGTGCCAGCAGCCAAGGAGACCTCTACGAGCAGTACTTC. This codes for CASSQGDLYEQYF.

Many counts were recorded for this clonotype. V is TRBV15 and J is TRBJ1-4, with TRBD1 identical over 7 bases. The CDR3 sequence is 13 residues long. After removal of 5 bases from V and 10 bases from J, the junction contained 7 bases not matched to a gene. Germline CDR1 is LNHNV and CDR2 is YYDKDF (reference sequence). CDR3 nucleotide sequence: TGTGCCACCAGCTACCGCTCAGGGGGAAAACTGTTTTTT. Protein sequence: CATSYRSGGKLFF.

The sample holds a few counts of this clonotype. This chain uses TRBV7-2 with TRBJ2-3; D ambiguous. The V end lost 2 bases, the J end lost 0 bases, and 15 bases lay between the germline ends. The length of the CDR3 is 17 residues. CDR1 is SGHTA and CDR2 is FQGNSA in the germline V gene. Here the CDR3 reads CASSLLVPVASTDTQYF. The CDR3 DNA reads TGTGCCAGCAGCTTATTAGTGCCCGTTGCTAGCACAGATACGCAGTATTTT.

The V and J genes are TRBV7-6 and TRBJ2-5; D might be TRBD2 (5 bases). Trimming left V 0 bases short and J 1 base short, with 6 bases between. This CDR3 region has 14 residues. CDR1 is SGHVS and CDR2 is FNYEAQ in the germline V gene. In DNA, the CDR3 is TGTGCCAGCAGCTTAGCCAGCGGCCAAGAGACCCAGTACTTC. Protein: CASSLASGQETQYF.

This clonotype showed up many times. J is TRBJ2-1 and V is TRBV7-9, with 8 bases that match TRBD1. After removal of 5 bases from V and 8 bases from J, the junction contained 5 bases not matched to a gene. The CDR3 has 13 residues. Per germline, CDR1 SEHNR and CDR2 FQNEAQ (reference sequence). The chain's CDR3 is CASSPDRVDEQFF. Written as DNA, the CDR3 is TGTGCCAGCAGCCCGGACAGGGTAGATGAGCAGTTCTTC.

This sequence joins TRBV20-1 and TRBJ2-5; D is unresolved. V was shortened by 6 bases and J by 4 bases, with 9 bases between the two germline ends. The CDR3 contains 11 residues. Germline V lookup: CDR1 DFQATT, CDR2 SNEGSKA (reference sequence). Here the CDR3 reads CSAEVGETQYF. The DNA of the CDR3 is TGCAGTGCAGAGGTGGGAGAGACCCAGTACTTC.

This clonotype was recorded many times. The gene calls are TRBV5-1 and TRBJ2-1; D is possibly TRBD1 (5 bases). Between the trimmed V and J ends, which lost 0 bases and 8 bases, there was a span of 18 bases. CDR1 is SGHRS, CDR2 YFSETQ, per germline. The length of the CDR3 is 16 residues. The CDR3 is CASSLGGGPPGYEQFF. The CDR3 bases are TGCGCCAGCAGCTTGGGAGGTGGACCCCCAGGGTATGAGCAGTTCTTC.

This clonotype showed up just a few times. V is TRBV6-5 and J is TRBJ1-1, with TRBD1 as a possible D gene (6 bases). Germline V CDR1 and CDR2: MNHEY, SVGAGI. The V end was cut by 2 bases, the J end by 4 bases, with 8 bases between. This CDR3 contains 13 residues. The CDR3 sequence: CASSYNRVTEAFF. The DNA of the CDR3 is TGTGCCAGCAGTTACAACAGGGTCACTGAAGCTTTCTTT.

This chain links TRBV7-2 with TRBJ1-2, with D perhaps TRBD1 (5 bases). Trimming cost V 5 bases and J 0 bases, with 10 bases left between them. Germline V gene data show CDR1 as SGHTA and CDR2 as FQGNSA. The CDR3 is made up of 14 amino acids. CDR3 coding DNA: TGTGCCAGCAGCAAAAGCAGGGCTAACTATGGCTACACCTTC. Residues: CASSKSRANYGYTF.

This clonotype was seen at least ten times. CDR3 bases: TGCAGTGCTTGGTGGACAGGGGAGAGCATTCAGTACTTC. It yields the protein CSAWWTGESIQYF. The J gene is TRBJ2-4, the V gene TRBV20-1; 9 bases map to TRBD1. Per germline, CDR1 DFQATT and CDR2 SNEGSKA (reference sequence). CDR3 size: 13 residues. The J segment lost 9 bases and the V segment lost 5 bases, leaving 8 bases of the junction unmatched.

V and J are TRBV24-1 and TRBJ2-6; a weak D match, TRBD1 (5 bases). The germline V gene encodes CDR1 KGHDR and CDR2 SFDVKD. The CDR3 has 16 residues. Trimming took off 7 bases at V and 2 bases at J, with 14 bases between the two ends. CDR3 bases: TGTGCCACCAGCTCCAGGGCATCCACTGGGGCCAACGTCCTGACTTTC. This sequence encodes CATSSRASTGANVLTF.

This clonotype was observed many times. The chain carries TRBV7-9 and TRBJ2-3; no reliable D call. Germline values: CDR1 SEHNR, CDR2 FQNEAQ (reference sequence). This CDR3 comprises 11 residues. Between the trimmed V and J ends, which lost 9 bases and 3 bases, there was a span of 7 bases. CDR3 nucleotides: TGTGCCAGTCGCTTAACAGATACGCAGTATTTT. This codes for CASRLTDTQYF.

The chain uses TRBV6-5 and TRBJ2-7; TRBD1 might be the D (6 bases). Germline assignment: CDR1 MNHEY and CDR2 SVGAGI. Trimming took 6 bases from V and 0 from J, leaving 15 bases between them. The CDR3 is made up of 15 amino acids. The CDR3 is CASSWDIGSSYEQYF. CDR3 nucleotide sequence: TGTGCCAGCAGCTGGGACATCGGATCCTCCTACGAGCAGTACTTC.